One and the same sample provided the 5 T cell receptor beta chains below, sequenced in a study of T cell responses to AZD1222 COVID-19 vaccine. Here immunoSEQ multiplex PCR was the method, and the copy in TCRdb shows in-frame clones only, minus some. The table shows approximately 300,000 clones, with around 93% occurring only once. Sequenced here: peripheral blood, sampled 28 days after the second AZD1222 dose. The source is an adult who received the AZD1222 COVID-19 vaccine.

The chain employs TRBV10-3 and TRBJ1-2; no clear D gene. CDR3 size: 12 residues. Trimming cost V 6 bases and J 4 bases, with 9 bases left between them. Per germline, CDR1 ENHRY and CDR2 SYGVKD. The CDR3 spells CAISQATYGYTF. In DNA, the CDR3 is TGTGCCATCAGCCAGGCGACCTATGGCTACACCTTC.

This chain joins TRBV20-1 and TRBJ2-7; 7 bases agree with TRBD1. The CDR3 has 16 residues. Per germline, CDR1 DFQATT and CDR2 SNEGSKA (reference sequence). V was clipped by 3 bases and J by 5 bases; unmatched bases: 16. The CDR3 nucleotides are TGCAGTGCTAGTTCTTTTACAGGGGATGCCACCAACGAGCAGTACTTC. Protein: CSASSFTGDATNEQYF.

CDR3 region: CASSSGTSLNTGELFF. Here the CDR3 DNA reads TGCGCCAGCAGCTCGGGGACTAGCCTAAACACCGGGGAGCTGTTTTTT. The genes are TRBV5-1 and TRBJ2-2; 9 nucleotides agree with TRBD2. CDR1 SGHRS and CDR2 YFSETQ come from the germline V gene. J gave up 2 bases and V 3 bases, and 5 bases lay outside the gene matches. CDR3 length equals 16 residues.

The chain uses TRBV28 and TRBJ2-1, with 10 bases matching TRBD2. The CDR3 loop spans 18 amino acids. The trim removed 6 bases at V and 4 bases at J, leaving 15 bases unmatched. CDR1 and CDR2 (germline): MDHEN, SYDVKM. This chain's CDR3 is CASRTSGPKTEAYNEQFF. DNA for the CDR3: TGTGCCAGCAGGACTAGCGGGCCCAAAACGGAGGCATACAATGAGCAGTTCTTC.

This CDR3 is CASSLGGTGHQPQHF. The CDR3 nucleotides are TGTGCCAGCAGCTTAGGGGGGACAGGGCATCAGCCCCAGCATTTT. V usage is TRBV11-2 and J usage is TRBJ1-5, with TRBD1 matching over 9 bases. The germline CDR1 and CDR2 sequences are SGHAT and FQNNGV. Germline trimming cut 1 base from V and 5 bases from J; bases unmatched to any gene: 3. The CDR3 loop spans 15 amino acids. Using reference TRBV11-2 and TRBJ1-5 for the parts outside the CDR3, the full variable domain is EAGVAQSPRYKIIEKRQSVAFWCNPISGHATLYWYQQILGQGPKLLIQFQNNGVVDDSQLPKDRFSAERLKGVDSTLKIQPAKLEDSAVYLCASSLGGTGHQPQHFGDGTRLSIL.